This TCR beta chain was retrieved from a study of post-analysis software for immune sequencing data. In the study overall: Progressive-relapsing, secondary progressive and relapsing-remitting multiple sclerosis were among the disease courses included. Regarding the study as a whole: About 5 TRBV segments were significantly more frequent in patients than in controls. TRBV5-6, TRBV5-1 and TRBV20-1 were among these segments.

Comment on this clonotype: Its antigen remains unknown.

Unique-molecular-identifier-tagged TCR beta cDNA libraries were used. T cells numbering roughly 0.9 to 10 million yielded cDNA molecules that totaled around 500,000. A single record per CDR3 protein comes from TCRdb applying MiXCR to the PCR reads. The table includes roughly 540,000 distinct CDR3 sequences, approximately 31% detected once. Germline CDR1 MDHEN, CDR2 SYDVKM. The CDR3 has 19 amino acids. The V segment lost 4 bases and the J segment 2 bases; nucleotides outside the gene matches: 17. The chain is built from TRBV28 and TRBJ2-1; 7 nucleotides line up with TRBD1. The receptor comes from a girl aged 2-17 years with multiple sclerosis. Sequencing was done on a sample of blood. The CDR3 here is CASSSPGQWGLEAYNEQFF. The CDR3, as DNA: TGTGCCAGCAGTTCTCCGGGACAGTGGGGTCTAGAGGCCTACAATGAGCAGTTCTTC.